A selection of T cell receptor beta chains follows, all from one sample in a study of neurological immune-mediated disorders. MiXCR was run by TCRdb on the 5' RACE reads, yielding one entry per CDR3 protein. Of approximately 80,000 distinct CDR3 sequences in the sample, around 4.7% are singletons; the top ten hold 5% to 6%. The source material was PBMCs. These receptors were obtained from a woman aged 60 to 75 with multiple sclerosis. Each CDR3 is given with its conserved first and last residue. D genes are given only for firm matches. Clone size, where shown, is once, few, many, or a class for clones that have expanded.

many | NA | TRBJ2-1 | TRBV20-1 | CSARSVSGLAAYNEQFF | TGCAGTGCTAGAAGTGTGTCGGGCTTGGCCGCCTACAATGAGCAGTTCTTC
many | TRBD1 | TRBJ2-5 | TRBV12-3/TRBV12-4 | CASSFTHGTEETQYF | TGTGCCAGCAGTTTCACCCACGGGACAGAAGAGACCCAGTACTTC
many | NA | TRBJ1-3 | TRBV5-1 | CASSTQGSGNTIYF | TGCGCCAGCAGCACACAGGGCTCTGGAAACACCATATATTTT
many | NA | TRBJ2-5 | TRBV20-1 | CSASEGPRKETQYF | TGCAGTGCTAGTGAGGGACCTCGAAAAGAGACCCAGTACTTC
many | NA | TRBJ2-7 | TRBV5-1 | CASSYYRQEGKEQYF | TGCGCCAGCAGCTACTACCGACAGGAAGGGAAGGAGCAGTACTTC
many | TRBD1 | TRBJ2-4 | TRBV5-1 | CASSLDETGVVIQYF | TGCGCCAGCAGCTTGGACGAGACAGGGGTGGTCATTCAGTACTTC
many | NA | TRBJ2-7 | TRBV27 | CASSPIRGHEQYF | TGTGCCAGCAGTCCTATTAGGGGTCACGAGCAGTACTTC
many | NA | TRBJ2-1 | TRBV29-1 | CSVESSRAYNEQFF | TGCAGCGTTGAATCATCAAGGGCCTACAATGAGCAGTTCTTC
many | NA | TRBJ2-7 | TRBV5-1 | CASSMGESYEQYF | TGCGCCAGCAGCATGGGTGAGTCCTACGAGCAGTACTTC
many | NA | TRBJ2-7 | TRBV5-6 | CASSRRYEQYF | TGTGCCAGCAGTCGGAGATACGAGCAGTACTTC
many | NA | TRBJ2-3 | TRBV5-1 | CASSPWDNTDTQYF | TGCGCCAGCAGCCCATGGGACAACACAGATACGCAGTATTTT
many | NA | TRBJ2-5 | TRBV6-6 | CASLLIKGQIETQYF | TGTGCCAGTCTCTTGATAAAAGGACAGATAGAGACCCAGTACTTC
many | NA | TRBJ1-1 | TRBV5-1 | CASSLATGHRTEAFF | TGCGCCAGCAGCTTGGCCACGGGACACCGCACTGAAGCTTTCTTT
many | NA | TRBJ2-2 | TRBV7-9 | CASSTKTPGELFF | TGTGCCAGCAGCACGAAGACTCCCGGGGAGCTGTTTTTT
many | NA | TRBJ2-5 | TRBV7-2 | CASSLGIGETQYF | TGTGCCAGCAGCTTAGGGATAGGGGAGACCCAGTACTTC
many | NA | TRBJ2-1 | TRBV29-1 | CSVQETAPYNEQFF | TGCAGCGTCCAAGAGACAGCTCCGTACAATGAGCAGTTCTTC
many | NA | TRBJ2-3 | TRBV6-5 | CASSYLEGKGTDTQYF | TGTGCCAGCAGTTACTTAGAGGGAAAAGGGACAGATACGCAGTATTTT
many | TRBD2 | TRBJ2-7 | TRBV6-6 | CASSSRGGQYEQYF | TGTGCCAGCAGTAGCCGGGGGGGCCAGTACGAGCAGTACTTC
many | NA | TRBJ1-4 | TRBV10-1 | CASSEGSVANEKLFF | TGCGCCAGCAGTGAAGGATCGGTGGCTAATGAAAAACTGTTTTTT
many | NA | TRBJ2-3 | TRBV5-1 | CASSPGQYRTDTQYF | TGCGCCAGCAGCCCGGGACAATACCGCACAGATACGCAGTATTTT
many | TRBD1 | TRBJ1-6 | TRBV27 | CASSLPPGQPNSPLHF | TGTGCCAGCAGTTTACCTCCGGGACAGCCAAATTCACCCCTCCACTTT
many | NA | TRBJ2-3 | TRBV12-3/TRBV12-4 | CASSFTVATSTDTQYF | TGTGCCAGCAGCTTCACAGTAGCGACTAGCACAGATACGCAGTATTTT
many | NA | TRBJ2-2 | TRBV28 | CASSRLSDPTGELFF | TGTGCCAGCAGTCGATTATCGGACCCTACCGGGGAGCTGTTTTTT
many | TRBD1 | TRBJ2-3 | TRBV10-3 | CAIRGTGNTDTQYF | TGTGCCATCAGAGGGACAGGAAACACAGATACGCAGTATTTT
many | NA | TRBJ1-1 | TRBV5-1 | CASSLLRGAEAFF | TGCGCCAGCAGCCTCCTCCGGGGGGCTGAAGCTTTCTTT
many | TRBD1 | TRBJ1-5 | TRBV29-1 | CSVLTGQGFNQPQHF | TGCAGCGTTTTAACTGGACAGGGGTTCAATCAGCCCCAGCATTTT
many | NA | TRBJ1-6 | TRBV20-1 | CSASLLVPPYNSPLHF | TGCAGTGCTAGCCTTTTAGTACCACCGTATAATTCACCCCTCCACTTT
many | NA | TRBJ1-6 | TRBV12-3/TRBV12-4 | CASSFSKLNSPLHF | TGTGCCAGCAGTTTTTCCAAGTTAAATTCACCCCTCCACTTT
many | NA | TRBJ2-3 | TRBV29-1 | CSVSWTASTDTQYF | TGCAGCGTTAGCTGGACAGCTAGCACAGATACGCAGTATTTT
many | NA | TRBJ2-4 | TRBV15 | CATSRPPTDIQYF | TGTGCCACCAGCAGGCCCCCAACGGACATTCAGTACTTC
many | NA | TRBJ2-3 | TRBV4-1 | CASSQVPGHTQYF | TGCGCCAGCAGCCAAGTCCCAGGACATACGCAGTATTTT
NA | TRBD2 | TRBJ2-3 | TRBV27 | CASGGLAPYGGTQYF | TGTGCCAGCGGGGGACTAGCGCCCTACGGGGGTACGCAGTATTTT
many | TRBD2 | TRBJ2-3 | TRBV7-2 | CASSWERGGGDTQYF | TGTGCCAGCAGCTGGGAGCGGGGGGGTGGGGATACGCAGTATTTT
NA | NA | TRBJ2-5 | TRBV2 | CASSGDSLGGETQYF | TGTGCCAGCAGTGGGGACTCATTAGGTGGAGAGACCCAGTACTTC
many | NA | TRBJ2-5 | TRBV20-1 | CSARGPRDSQETQYF | TGCAGTGCTAGAGGGCCACGGGACTCACAAGAGACCCAGTACTTC
many | NA | TRBJ2-2 | TRBV7-7 | CASSPTVRGELFF | TGTGCCAGCAGCCCCACAGTTCGCGGGGAGCTGTTTTTT
many | NA | TRBJ2-1 | TRBV4-2 | CASSQEGLDEQFF | TGTGCCAGCAGCCAAGAGGGGCTGGATGAGCAGTTCTTC